Below are 4 T cell receptor beta chains sequenced from a single sample in a study of T cell responses to AZD1222 COVID-19 vaccine. TCRdb's copy holds only in-frame clones and misses some; the assay was immunoSEQ multiplex PCR. The sample has over 130,000 clones, around 91% seen once; the top ten hold around 10%. The sequenced sample was peripheral blood, obtained 28 days after the second AZD1222 dose. The receptors originated from an adult who received the AZD1222 COVID-19 vaccine.

The chain is built from TRBV7-2 and TRBJ2-6; 9 bases are shared with TRBD1. V shed 6 bases and J 0 bases; nucleotides not matched to a gene: 3. CDR1 and CDR2 (germline): SGHTA, FQGNSA. The CDR3 is 16 amino acids. CDR3 nucleotide sequence: TGTGCCAGCAGAAAGGACAGGGGCTCTGGGGCCAACGTCCTGACTTTC. It yields the protein CASRKDRGSGANVLTF.

The chain couples TRBV28 to TRBJ2-2; D call uncertain. Deletions cut 5 bases from V and 1 base from J, with 2 bases between. Germline CDR1 and CDR2: MDHEN and SYDVKM. The CDR3 is made up of 12 amino acids. CDR3 nucleotides: TGTGCCAGCAGTCTGAACACCGGGGAGCTGTTTTTT. This translates into CASSLNTGELFF.

The CDR3 sequence is CASSAGLSYEQYF. CDR3 DNA sequence: TGTGCCAGTAGTGCGGGACTATCCTACGAGCAGTACTTC. This rearrangement joins TRBV19 to TRBJ2-7, with 7 positions matching TRBD2. After removal of 5 bases from V and 1 base from J, the junction contained 2 bases not matched to a gene. Per the germline V gene, CDR1 is LNHDA and CDR2 is SQIVND (reference sequence). The CDR3 runs to 13 residues. Complete variable domain (other parts from reference TRBV19 and TRBJ2-7): DGGITQSPKYLFRKEGQNVTLSCEQNLNHDAMYWYRQDPGQGLRLIYYSQIVNDFQKGDIAEGYSVSREKKESFPLTVTSAQKNPTAFYLCASSAGLSYEQYFGPGTRLTVT.

The gene calls are TRBV28 and TRBJ1-2, with 11 nucleotides matching TRBD1. The CDR3 length is 13 residues. Germline CDR1 is MDHEN and CDR2 is SYDVKM. Germline trimming cut 6 bases from V and 8 bases from J; bases unmatched to any gene: 5. The CDR3 coding sequence is TGTGCCAGCAGCAGGACAGGGGGCGGAGGCTACACCTTC. Protein product: CASSRTGGGGYTF.